This T cell receptor (beta chain) was documented in a study of T cell changes during pregnancy in multiple sclerosis. Only in-frame clones appear in the TCRdb table, and some are missing; sequencing was by immunoSEQ multiplex PCR. The sample contains some 51,000 clones, approximately 94% of which appear only once. The CDR3 covers 14 residues. The V and J ends lost 3 bases and 10 bases respectively, with 19 bases between them. From germline, CDR1 is SGDLS and CDR2 YYNGEE. The TCR was taken from a female donor with multiple sclerosis, enrolled in a pregnancy study. The specimen was CD4+ T cells from peripheral blood mononuclear cells, collected in the second trimester of pregnancy. The chain joins TRBV9 to TRBJ1-1, with D perhaps matching TRBD1 (5 bases). The CDR3 region is CASSAPAGTSGAFF. The CDR3 bases are TGTGCCAGCAGCGCCCCGGCGGGGACCAGCGGAGCTTTCTTT. The full variable domain, with the rest looked up from reference TRBV9 and TRBJ1-1, is DSGVTQTPKHLITATGQRVTLRCSPRSGDLSVYWYQQSLDQGLQFLIQYYNGEERAKGNILERFSAQQFPDLHSELNLSSLELGDSALYFCASSAPAGTSGAFFGQGTRLTVV.